This TCR beta chain is drawn from a study of cytomegalovirus exposure and HLA in healthy donors. Study summary: Earlier results showed approximately 110 million unique TCR beta sequences derived from about 179 million T cells. Study results and caveats: The study dropped some indistinguishable V segments, TRBV6-2 and TRBV6-3 among them.

The germline V gene encodes CDR1 MNHEY and CDR2 SVGAGI. The CDR3 consists of 13 residues. V gave up 4 bases and J gave up 6 bases; unmatched junction bases: 3. Healthy bone marrow donors formed the donor group. Use of 60 Vbeta and 13 Jbeta primers characterized the PCR. Sequencing was performed with immunoSEQ multiplex PCR; in TCRdb, only in-frame clones are kept and a portion is missing. The top ten clones hold 6% to 8% of a sample with about 130,000 clones, around four fifths of them seen once. This clone was found a few times. Antigen: not known. The chain joins TRBV6-5 to TRBJ2-7; 10 bases agree with TRBD1. This clonotype was obtained from a male donor in good health and CMV-seronegative. Source material: PBMCs. This CDR3 reads CASSWDRGSEQYF. Written as DNA, the CDR3 is TGTGCCAGCAGTTGGGACAGGGGAAGCGAGCAGTACTTC.